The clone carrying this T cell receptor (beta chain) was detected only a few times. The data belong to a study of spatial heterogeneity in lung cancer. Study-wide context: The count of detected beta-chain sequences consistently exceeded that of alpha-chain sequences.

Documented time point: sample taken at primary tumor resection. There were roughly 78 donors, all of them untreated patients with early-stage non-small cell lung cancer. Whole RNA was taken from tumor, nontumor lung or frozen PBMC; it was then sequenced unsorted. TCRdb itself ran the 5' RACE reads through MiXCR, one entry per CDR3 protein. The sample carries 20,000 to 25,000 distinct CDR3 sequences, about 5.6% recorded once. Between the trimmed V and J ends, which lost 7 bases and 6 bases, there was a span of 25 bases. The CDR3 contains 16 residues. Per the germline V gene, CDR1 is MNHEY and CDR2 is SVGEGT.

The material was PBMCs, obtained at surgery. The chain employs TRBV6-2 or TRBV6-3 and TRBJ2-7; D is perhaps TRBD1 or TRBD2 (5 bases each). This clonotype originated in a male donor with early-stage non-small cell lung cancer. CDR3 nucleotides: TGTGCCAGCAAGATACGAGGCCGAGGGGACCCCTCCGAGCAGTACTTC. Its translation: CASKIRGRGDPSEQYF.